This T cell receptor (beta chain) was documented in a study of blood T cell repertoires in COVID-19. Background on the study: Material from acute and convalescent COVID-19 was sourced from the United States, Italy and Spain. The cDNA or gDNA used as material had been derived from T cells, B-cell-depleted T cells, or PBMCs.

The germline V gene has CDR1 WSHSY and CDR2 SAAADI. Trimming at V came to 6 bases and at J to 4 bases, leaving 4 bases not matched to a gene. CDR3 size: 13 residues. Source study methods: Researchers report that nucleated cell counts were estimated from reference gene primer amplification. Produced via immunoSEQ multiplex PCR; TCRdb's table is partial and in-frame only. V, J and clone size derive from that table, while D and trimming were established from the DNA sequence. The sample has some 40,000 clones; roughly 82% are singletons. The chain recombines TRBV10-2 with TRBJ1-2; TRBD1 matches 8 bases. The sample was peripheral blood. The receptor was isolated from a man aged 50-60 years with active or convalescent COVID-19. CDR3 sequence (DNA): TGCGCCAGCAGCGGACAGGGATCCTATGGCTACACCTTC. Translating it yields CASSGQGSYGYTF.